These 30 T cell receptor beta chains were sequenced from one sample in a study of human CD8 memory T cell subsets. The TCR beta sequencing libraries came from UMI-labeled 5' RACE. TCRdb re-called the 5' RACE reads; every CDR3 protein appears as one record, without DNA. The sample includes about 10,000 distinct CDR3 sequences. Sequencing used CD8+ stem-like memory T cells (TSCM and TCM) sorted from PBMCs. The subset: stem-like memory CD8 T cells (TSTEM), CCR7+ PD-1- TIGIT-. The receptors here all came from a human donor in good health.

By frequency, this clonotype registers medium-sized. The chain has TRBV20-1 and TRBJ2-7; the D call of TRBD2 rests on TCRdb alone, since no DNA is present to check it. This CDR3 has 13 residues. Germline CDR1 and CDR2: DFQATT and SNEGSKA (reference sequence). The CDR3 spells CSASSVSSYEQYF.

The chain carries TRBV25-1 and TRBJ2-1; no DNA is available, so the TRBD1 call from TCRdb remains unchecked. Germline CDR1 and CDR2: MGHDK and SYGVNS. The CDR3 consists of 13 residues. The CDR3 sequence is CASSQQGLNEQFF.

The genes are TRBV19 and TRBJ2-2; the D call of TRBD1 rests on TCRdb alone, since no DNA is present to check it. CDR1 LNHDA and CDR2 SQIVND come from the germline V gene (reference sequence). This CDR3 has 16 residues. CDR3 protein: CASSPTGGRGTGELFF.

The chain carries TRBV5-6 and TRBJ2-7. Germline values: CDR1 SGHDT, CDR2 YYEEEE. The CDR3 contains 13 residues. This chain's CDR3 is CASSLELSYEQYF.

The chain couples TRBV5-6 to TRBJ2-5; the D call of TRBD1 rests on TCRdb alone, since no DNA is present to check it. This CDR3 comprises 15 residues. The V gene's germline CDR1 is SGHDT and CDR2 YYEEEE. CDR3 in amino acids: CASTIGQAGGETQYF. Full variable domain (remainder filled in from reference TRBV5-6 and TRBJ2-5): DAGVTQSPTHLIKTRGQQVTLRCSPKSGHDTVSWYQQALGQGPQFIFQYYEEEERQRGNFPDRFSGHQFPNYSSELNVNALLLGDSALYLCASTIGQAGGETQYFGPGTRLLVL.

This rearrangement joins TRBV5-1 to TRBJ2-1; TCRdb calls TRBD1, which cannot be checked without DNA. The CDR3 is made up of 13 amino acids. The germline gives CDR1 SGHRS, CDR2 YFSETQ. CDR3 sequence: CASSLYRTQEQFF.

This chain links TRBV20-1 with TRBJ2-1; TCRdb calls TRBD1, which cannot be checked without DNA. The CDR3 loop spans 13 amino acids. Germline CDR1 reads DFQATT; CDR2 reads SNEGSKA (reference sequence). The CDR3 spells CSARVRGYNEQFF.

CDR3: CASSPGLAGEVTDTQYF. V and J are TRBV19 and TRBJ2-3; the TCRdb call, TRBD2, lacks DNA for checking. Germline V gene data show CDR1 as LNHDA and CDR2 as SQIVND (reference sequence). The CDR3 has 17 residues. The full variable domain, rest sourced from reference TRBV19 and TRBJ2-3, is DGGITQSPKYLFRKEGQNVTLSCEQNLNHDAMYWYRQDPGQGLRLIYYSQIVNDFQKGDIAEGYSVSREKKESFPLTVTSAQKNPTAFYLCASSPGLAGEVTDTQYFGPGTRLTVL.

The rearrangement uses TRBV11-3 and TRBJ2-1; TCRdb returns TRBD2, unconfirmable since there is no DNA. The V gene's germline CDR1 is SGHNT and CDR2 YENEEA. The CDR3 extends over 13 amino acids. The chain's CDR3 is CASSSGTGNEQFF. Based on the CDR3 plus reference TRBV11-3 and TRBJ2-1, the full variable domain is EAGVVQSPRYKIIEKKQPVAFWCNPISGHNTLYWYLQNLGQGPELLIRYENEEAVDDSQLPKDRFSAERLKGVDSTLKIQPAELGDSAVYLCASSSGTGNEQFFGPGTRLTVL.

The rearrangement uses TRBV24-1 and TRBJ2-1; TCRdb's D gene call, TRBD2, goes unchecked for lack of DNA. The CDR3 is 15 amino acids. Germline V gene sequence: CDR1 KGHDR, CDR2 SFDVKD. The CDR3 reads CATSDFGTGTAAQFF.

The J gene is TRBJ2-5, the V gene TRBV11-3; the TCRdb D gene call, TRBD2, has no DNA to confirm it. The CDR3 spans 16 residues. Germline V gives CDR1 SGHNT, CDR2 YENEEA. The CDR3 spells CASSLSQGLAGETQYF.

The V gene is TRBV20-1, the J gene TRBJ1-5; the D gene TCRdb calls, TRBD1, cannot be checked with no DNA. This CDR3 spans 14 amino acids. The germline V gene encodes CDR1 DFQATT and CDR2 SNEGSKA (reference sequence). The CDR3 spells CSARGDRSYQPQHF.

The CDR3: CASTEWASPDTQYF. The rearrangement joins TRBV12-3 or TRBV12-4 to TRBJ2-3. There are 14 residues in the CDR3.

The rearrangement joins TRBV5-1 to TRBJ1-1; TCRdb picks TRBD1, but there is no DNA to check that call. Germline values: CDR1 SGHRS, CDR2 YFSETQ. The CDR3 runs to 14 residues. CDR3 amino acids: CASSPGQTNTEAFF.

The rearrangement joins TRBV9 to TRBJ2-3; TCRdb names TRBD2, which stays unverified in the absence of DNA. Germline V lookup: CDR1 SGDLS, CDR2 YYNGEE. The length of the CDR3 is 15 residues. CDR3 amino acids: CASSPTSGSLGTQYF.

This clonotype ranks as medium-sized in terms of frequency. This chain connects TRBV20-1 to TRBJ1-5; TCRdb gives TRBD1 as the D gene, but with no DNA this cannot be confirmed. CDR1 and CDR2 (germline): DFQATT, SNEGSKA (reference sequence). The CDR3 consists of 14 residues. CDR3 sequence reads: CSARSGKSNQPQHF.

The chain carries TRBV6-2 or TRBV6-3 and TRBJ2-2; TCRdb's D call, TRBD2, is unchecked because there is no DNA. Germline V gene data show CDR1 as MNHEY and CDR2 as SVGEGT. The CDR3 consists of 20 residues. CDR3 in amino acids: CASRPYPILGTGEGTGELFF.

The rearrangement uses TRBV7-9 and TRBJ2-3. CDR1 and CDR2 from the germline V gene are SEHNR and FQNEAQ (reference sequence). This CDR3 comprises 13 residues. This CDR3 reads CASSPEWVDTQYF.

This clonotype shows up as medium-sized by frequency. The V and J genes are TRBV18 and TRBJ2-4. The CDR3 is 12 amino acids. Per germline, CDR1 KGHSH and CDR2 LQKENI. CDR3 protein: CASLGVKNIQYF.

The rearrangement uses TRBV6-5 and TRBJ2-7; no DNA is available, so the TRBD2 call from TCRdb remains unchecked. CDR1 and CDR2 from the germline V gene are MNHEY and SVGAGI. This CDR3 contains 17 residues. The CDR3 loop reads CASSYSMTSGDPYEQYF.

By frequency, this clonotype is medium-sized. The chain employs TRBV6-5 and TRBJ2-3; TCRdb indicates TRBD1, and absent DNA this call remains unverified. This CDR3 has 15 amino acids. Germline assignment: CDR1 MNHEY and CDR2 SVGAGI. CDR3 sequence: CASSPTGGLADTQYF.

The CDR3 loop is CASSGPGQGLNEQFF. This sequence joins TRBV9 and TRBJ2-1; TCRdb selects TRBD1, and the lack of DNA leaves this call unchecked. Germline CDR1 SGDLS, CDR2 YYNGEE. The CDR3 runs 15 residues.

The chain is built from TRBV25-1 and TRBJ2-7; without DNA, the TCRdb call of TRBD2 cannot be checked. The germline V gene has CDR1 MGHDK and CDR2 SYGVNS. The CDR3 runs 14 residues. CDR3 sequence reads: CASEGGLAPYEQYF.

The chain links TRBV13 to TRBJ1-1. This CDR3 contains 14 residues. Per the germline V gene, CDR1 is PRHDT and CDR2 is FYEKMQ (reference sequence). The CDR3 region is CASSLTGSGGEAFF.

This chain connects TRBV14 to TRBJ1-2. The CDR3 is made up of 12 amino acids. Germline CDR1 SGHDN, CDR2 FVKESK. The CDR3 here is CASSFGSYGYTF.

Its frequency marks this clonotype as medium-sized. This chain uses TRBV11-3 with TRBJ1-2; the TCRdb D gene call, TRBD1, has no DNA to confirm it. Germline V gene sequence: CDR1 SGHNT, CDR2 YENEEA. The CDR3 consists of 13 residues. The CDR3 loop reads CASSLMGAYGYTF. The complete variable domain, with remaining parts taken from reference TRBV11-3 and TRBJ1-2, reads EAGVVQSPRYKIIEKKQPVAFWCNPISGHNTLYWYLQNLGQGPELLIRYENEEAVDDSQLPKDRFSAERLKGVDSTLKIQPAELGDSAVYLCASSLMGAYGYTFGSGTRLTVV.

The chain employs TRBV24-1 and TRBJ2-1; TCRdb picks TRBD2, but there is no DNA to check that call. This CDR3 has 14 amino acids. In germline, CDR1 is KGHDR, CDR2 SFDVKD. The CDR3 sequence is CAIGLAGPNTEQFF.

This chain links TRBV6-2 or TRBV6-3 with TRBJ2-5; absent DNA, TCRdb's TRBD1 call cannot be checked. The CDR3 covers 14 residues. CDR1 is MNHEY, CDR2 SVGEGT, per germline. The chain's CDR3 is CASSHGTVKETQYF.

CDR3 protein: CASSDGWNYGYTF. The V and J genes are TRBV7-9 and TRBJ1-2. The CDR3 has 13 amino acids. Germline lookup yields CDR1 SEHNR and CDR2 FQNEAQ (reference sequence).

The CDR3 reads CSVEMGTSGQKGSQETQYF. This chain links TRBV29-1 with TRBJ2-5; TCRdb outputs TRBD2, but without DNA this stays unchecked. Germline V gene data show CDR1 as SQVTM and CDR2 as ANQGSEA. The CDR3 runs 19 residues.